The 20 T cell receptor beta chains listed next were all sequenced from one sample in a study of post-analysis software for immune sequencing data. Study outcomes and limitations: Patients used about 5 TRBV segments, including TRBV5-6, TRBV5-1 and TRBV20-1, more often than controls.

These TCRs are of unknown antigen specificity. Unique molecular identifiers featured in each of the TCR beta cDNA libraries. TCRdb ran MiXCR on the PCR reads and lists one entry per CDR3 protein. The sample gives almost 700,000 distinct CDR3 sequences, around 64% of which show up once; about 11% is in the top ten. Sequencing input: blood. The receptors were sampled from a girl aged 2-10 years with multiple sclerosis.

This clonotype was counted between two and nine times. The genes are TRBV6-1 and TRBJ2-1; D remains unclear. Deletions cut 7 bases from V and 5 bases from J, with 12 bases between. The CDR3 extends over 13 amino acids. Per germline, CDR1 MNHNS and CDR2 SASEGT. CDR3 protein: CASIVVGNNEQFF. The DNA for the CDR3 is TGTGCCAGCATAGTAGTGGGGAACAATGAGCAGTTCTTC.

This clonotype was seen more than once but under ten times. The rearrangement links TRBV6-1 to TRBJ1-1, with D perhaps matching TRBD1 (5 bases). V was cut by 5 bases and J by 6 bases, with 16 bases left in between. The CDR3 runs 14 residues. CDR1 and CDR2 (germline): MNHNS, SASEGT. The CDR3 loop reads CASSTYGRDPEAFF. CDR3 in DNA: TGTGCCAGCAGTACCTACGGAAGGGACCCTGAAGCTTTCTTT.

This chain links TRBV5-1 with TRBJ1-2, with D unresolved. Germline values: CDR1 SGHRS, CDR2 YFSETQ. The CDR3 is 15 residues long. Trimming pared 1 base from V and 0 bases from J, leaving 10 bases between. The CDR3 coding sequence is TGCGCCAGCAGCTTGATGGAGGTACCTAACTATGGCTACACCTTC. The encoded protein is CASSLMEVPNYGYTF.

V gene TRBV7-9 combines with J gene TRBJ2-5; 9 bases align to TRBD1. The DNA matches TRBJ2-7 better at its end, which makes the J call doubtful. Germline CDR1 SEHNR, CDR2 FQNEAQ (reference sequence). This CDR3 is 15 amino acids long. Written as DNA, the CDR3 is TGTGCCAGCAGCTTAGTGGGACAGGGCCCCTACGAGCAGTACTTC. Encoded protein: CASSLVGQGPYEQYF.

The CDR3 is CASSIQEGGETQYF. In DNA, the CDR3 is TGTGCCAGCAGCATACAGGAGGGGGGAGAGACCCAGTACTTC. The genes are TRBV6-5 and TRBJ2-5, with D perhaps TRBD1 or TRBD2 (6 bases each). The CDR3 contains 14 residues. The V and J ends lost 6 bases and 4 bases respectively, with 15 bases between them. The germline V gene encodes CDR1 MNHEY and CDR2 SVGAGI.

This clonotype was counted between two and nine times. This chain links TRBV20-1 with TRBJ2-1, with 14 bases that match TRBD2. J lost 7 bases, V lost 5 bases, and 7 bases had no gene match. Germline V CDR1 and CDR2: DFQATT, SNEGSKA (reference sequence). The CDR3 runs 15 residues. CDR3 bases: TGCAGTGCTTTACGACTAGCGGGAGGGCAGAATGAGCAGTTCTTC. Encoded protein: CSALRLAGGQNEQFF.

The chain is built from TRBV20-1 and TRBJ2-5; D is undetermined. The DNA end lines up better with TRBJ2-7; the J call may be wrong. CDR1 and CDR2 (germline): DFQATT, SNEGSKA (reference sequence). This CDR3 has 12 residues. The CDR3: CSADRASHEQYF. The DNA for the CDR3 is TGCAGTGCTGATCGGGCGTCCCACGAGCAGTACTTC.

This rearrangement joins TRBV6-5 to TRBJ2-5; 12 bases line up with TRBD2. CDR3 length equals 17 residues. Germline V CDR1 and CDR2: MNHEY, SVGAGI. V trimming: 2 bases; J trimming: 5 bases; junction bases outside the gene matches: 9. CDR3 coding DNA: TGTGCCAGCAGTTACACTCTAGCGGGGGGGCCGGGGGAGACCCAGTACTTC. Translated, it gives CASSYTLAGGPGETQYF.

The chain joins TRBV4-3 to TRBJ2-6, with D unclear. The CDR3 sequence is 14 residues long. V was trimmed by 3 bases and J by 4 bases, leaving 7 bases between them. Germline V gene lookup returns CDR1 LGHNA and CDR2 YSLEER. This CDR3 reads CASSHGPGANVLTF. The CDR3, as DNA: TGCGCCAGCAGCCACGGCCCAGGGGCCAACGTCCTGACTTTC.

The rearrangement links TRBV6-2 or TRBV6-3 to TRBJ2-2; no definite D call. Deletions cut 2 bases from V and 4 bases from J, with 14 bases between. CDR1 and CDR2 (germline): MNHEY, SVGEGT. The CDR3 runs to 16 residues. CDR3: CASSYRDMWGTGELFF. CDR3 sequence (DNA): TGTGCCAGCAGTTACAGGGATATGTGGGGCACCGGGGAGCTGTTTTTT.

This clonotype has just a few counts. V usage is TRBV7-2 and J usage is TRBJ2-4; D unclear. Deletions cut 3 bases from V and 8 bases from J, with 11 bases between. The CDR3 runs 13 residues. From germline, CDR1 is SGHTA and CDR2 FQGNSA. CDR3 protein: CASSLGWKDIQYF. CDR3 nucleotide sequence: TGTGCCAGCAGCTTGGGGTGGAAGGACATTCAGTACTTC.

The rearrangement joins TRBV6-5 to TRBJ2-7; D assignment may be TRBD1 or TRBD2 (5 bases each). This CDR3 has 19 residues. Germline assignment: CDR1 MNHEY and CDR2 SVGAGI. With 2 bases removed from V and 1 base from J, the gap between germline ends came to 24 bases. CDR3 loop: CASSYDYRPLAMRSYEQYF. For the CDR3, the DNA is TGTGCCAGCAGTTACGATTACAGGCCTTTAGCGATGCGGTCCTACGAGCAGTACTTC.

For the CDR3, the DNA is TGTGCCAGCAGTCCCTCCAGCATGGGGAAGGAAGCTTTCTTT. This sequence encodes CASSPSSMGKEAFF. The rearrangement uses TRBV3-1 and TRBJ1-1; D is unresolved. CDR1 and CDR2 (germline): LGHDT, YNNKEL (reference sequence). V lost 6 bases, J lost 8 bases, and 19 bases lay in between. The CDR3 is made up of 14 amino acids.

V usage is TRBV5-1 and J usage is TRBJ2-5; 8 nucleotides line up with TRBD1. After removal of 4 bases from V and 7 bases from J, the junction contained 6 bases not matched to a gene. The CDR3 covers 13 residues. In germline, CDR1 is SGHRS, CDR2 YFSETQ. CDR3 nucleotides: TGCGCCAGCAGCGGGACAGGCTCCGGGACCCAGTACTTC. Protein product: CASSGTGSGTQYF.

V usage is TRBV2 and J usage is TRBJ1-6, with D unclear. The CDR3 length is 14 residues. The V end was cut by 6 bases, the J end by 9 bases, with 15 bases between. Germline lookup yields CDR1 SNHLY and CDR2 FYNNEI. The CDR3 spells CASREEEGTSPLHF. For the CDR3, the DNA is TGTGCCAGCAGGGAGGAGGAGGGAACTTCACCCCTCCACTTT.

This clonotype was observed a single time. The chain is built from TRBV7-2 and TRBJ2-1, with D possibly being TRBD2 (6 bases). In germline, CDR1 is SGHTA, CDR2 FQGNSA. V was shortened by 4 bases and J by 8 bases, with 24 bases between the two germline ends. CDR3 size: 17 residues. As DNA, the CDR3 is TGTGCCAGCAGCTCCGGTCGGGGGTGGGCCGATAGCGATGAGCAGTTCTTC. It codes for CASSSGRGWADSDEQFF.

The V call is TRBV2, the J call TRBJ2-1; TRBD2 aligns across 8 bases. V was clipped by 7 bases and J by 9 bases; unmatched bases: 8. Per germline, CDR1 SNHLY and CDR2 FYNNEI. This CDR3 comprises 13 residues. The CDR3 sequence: CASNKAGAGEQFF. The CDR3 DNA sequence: TGTGCCAGCAACAAAGCGGGAGCGGGTGAGCAGTTCTTC.

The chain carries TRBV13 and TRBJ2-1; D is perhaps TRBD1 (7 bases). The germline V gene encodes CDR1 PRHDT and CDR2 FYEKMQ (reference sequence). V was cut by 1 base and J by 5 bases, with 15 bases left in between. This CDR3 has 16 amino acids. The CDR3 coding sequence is TGTGCCAGCAGCTTAGTGGAGGGACAGCTGAACAATGAGCAGTTCTTC. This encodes CASSLVEGQLNNEQFF. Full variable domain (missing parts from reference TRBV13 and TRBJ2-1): AAGVIQSPRHLIKEKRETATLKCYPIPRHDTVYWYQQGPGQDPQFLISFYEKMQSDKGSIPDRFSAQQFSDYHSELNMSSLELGDSALYFCASSLVEGQLNNEQFFGPGTRLTVL.

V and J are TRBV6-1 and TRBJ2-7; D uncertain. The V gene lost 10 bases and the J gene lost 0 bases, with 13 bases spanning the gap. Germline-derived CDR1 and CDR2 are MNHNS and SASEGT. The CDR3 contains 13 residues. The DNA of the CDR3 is TGTGCCACCACCGGGTGGGACTCCTACGAGCAGTACTTC. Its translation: CATTGWDSYEQYF.

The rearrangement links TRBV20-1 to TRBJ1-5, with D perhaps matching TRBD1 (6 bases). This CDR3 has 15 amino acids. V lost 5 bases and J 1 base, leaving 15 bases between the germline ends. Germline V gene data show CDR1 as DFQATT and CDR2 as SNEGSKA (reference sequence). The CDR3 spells CSAYQQGSSNQPQHF. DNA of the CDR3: TGCAGTGCTTATCAGCAGGGGTCAAGCAATCAGCCCCAGCATTTT.